The clone carrying this T cell receptor beta chain appeared many times. Antigen: not known. The cDNA was synthesized by 5'RACE incorporating 10-nucleotide random UMIs. TCRdb ran MiXCR on the 5' RACE reads and lists one entry per CDR3 protein. Found here are under 100,000 distinct CDR3 sequences, less than 15% of them singletons; the top ten hold around 5.3%. Time point specified: longitudinal time-point 2. Germline CDR1 reads SNHLY; CDR2 reads FYNNEI. This CDR3 is 13 amino acids long. Losses at the gene ends were 4 bases for V and 11 bases for J; bases not matched to a gene: 9. This specimen comes from a study of neurological immune-mediated disorders. Study outcomes and limitations: The greatest TCR clonal expansion occurred in HTLV-1-associated myelopathy and the least in multiple sclerosis, which fell below healthy controls. Private repertoires in all groups were suggested by the absence of shared CDR3 amino acid sequences among expanded clones across subjects.

The rearrangement uses TRBV2 and TRBJ1-1, with 8 bases fitting TRBD1. Specimen: PBMCs. The sequence was obtained from a female donor with HTLV-1-associated myelopathy (HAM/TSP). CDR3 sequence reads: CASSVQATGAAFF. CDR3 in DNA: TGTGCCAGCAGTGTTCAGGCGACAGGGGCGGCTTTCTTT.